One and the same sample provided the 28 T cell receptor beta chains below, sequenced in a study of cytomegalovirus exposure and HLA in healthy donors. A multiplex PCR was run with 60 Vbeta primers and 13 Jbeta primers. The table came from immunoSEQ multiplex PCR; TCRdb's copy has only in-frame clones and leaves some out. The repertoire holds fewer than 200,000 clones, 60% to 80% seen once, with just under 1% in the top ten. The sequenced sample consisted of PBMCs. These receptors all stem from a woman in her forties or fifties in good health and CMV-seropositive.

A single count supports this clone. V is TRBV5-6 and J is TRBJ1-2; D may be TRBD1 (5 bases). The V and J ends lost 0 bases and 6 bases respectively, with 12 bases between them. CDR1 is SGHDT, CDR2 YYEEEE, per germline. The CDR3 covers 14 residues. For the CDR3, the DNA is TGTGCCAGCAGCTTGGATCGCGGGGCCGATGGCTACACCTTC. It is translated as CASSLDRGADGYTF.

The rearrangement uses TRBV4-3 and TRBJ2-2, with 9 bases that match TRBD2. Germline-derived CDR1 and CDR2 are LGHNA and YSLEER. Trimming cost V 0 bases and J 5 bases; bases outside gene matches: 13. The CDR3 consists of 19 residues. CDR3 sequence reads: CASSQDTHRAGGWTGELFF. The CDR3 DNA is TGCGCCAGCAGCCAAGATACCCATCGAGCGGGGGGTTGGACCGGGGAGCTGTTTTTT.

The V gene is TRBV2, the J gene TRBJ2-7; 7 bases agree with TRBD1. Germline V gene lookup returns CDR1 SNHLY and CDR2 FYNNEI. Trimming removed 7 bases from V and 0 bases from J; junction bases left unmatched: 9. The CDR3 is made up of 15 amino acids. In nucleotides, the CDR3 is TGTGCCAGCAAAAGGGGGCAGGCCGCCTCCTACGAGCAGTACTTC. This codes for CASKRGQAASYEQYF. The variable domain in full, completed from reference TRBV2 and TRBJ2-7, reads EPEVTQTPSHQVTQMGQEVILRCVPISNHLYFYWYRQILGQKVEFLVSFYNNEISEKSEIFDDQFSVERPDGSNFTLKIRSTKLEDSAMYFCASKRGQAASYEQYFGPGTRLTVT.

This clone was observed once. This chain uses TRBV7-2 with TRBJ1-6; D is unresolved. The CDR3 covers 16 residues. V was shortened by 1 base and J by 7 bases, with 14 bases between the two germline ends. Germline-derived CDR1 and CDR2 are SGHTA and FQGNSA. CDR3 sequence: CASSLGMVEGNSPLHF. In nucleotides, the CDR3 is TGTGCCAGCAGCTTAGGGATGGTGGAGGGCAATTCACCCCTCCACTTT.

The chain joins TRBV29-1 to TRBJ2-7; 10 bases map to TRBD2. The CDR3 extends over 15 amino acids. The germline V gene encodes CDR1 SQVTM and CDR2 ANQGSEA. V dropped 3 bases and J dropped 5; count of bases not matched to a gene: 10. CDR3 coding DNA: TGCAGCGTTGAGGGGACCGGGACTAGCGATAACGAGCAGTACTTC. Its translation: CSVEGTGTSDNEQYF.

The chain is built from TRBV4-1 and TRBJ2-5, with 10 bases fitting TRBD1. The V and J ends lost 0 bases and 3 bases, in that order; junction bases with no gene match: 7. This CDR3 is 17 amino acids long. Germline values: CDR1 MGHRA, CDR2 YSYEKL. DNA for the CDR3: TGCGCCAGCAGCCAAGATGGTTTAGGGACAGGGGAAGAGACCCAGTACTTC. Its protein product is CASSQDGLGTGEETQYF.

The rearrangement links TRBV2 to TRBJ2-3; TRBD2 matches 9 bases. The CDR3 has 17 residues. Germline values: CDR1 SNHLY, CDR2 FYNNEI. J lost 0 bases, V lost 4 bases, and 8 bases had no gene match. The CDR3 loop is CASSGNLAGESTDTQYF. The CDR3 DNA is TGTGCCAGCAGTGGCAATTTAGCGGGGGAAAGCACAGATACGCAGTATTTT.

The V call is TRBV6-5, the J call TRBJ2-2; D is possibly TRBD2 (6 bases). Germline V CDR1 and CDR2: MNHEY, SVGAGI. This CDR3 has 15 residues. Deletions cut 2 bases from V and 3 bases from J, with 10 bases between. The DNA of the CDR3 is TGTGCCAGCAGTTACGCCAGACTAGACACCGGGGAGCTGTTTTTT. Translated, it gives CASSYARLDTGELFF.

The table lists this clone with a count of one. The chain has TRBV6-5 and TRBJ1-5, with TRBD1 matching over 7 bases. The germline V gene encodes CDR1 MNHEY and CDR2 SVGAGI. With V trimmed by 6 bases and J by 10 bases, 9 bases remained unmatched. The CDR3 totals 13 residues. The CDR3 coding sequence is TGTGCCAGCAGACCAGACAGGGATAAACCCCAGCATTTT. This gives the protein CASRPDRDKPQHF.

This chain uses TRBV6-5 with TRBJ1-5; unclear D gene. The V end was cut by 4 bases, the J end by 3 bases, with 7 bases between. The CDR3 is 13 residues long. Germline CDR1 MNHEY, CDR2 SVGAGI. The CDR3 DNA is TGTGCCAGCAGTTCTAGATACAATCAGCCCCAGCATTTT. This translates into CASSSRYNQPQHF.

This sequence joins TRBV7-6 and TRBJ2-7; possible D gene TRBD2, 6 bases. Germline CDR1 is SGHVS and CDR2 is FNYEAQ. CDR3 length: 17 amino acids. The V end lost 0 bases, the J end lost 0 bases, and 15 bases lay between the germline ends. In nucleotides, the CDR3 is TGTGCCAGCAGCTTAGCGAGGCGGGACTCGACCTCCTACGAGCAGTACTTC. Protein product: CASSLARRDSTSYEQYF.

The CDR3 region has the DNA TGTGCCAGCAGCTTAGTCGGGGGGAATACCAACAATGAGCAGTTCTTC. It is translated as CASSLVGGNTNNEQFF. The chain couples TRBV7-9 to TRBJ2-1; 7 bases align to TRBD2. The germline gives CDR1 SEHNR, CDR2 FQNEAQ (reference sequence). The CDR3 is 16 residues long. V was pared by 1 base and J by 5 bases, with 8 bases of the junction left unmatched. The full variable domain, with the rest looked up from reference TRBV7-9 and TRBJ2-1, is DTGVSQNPRHKITKRGQNVTFRCDPISEHNRLYWYRQTLGQGPEFLTYFQNEAQLEKSRLLSDRFSAERPKGSFSTLEIQRTEQGDSAMYLCASSLVGGNTNNEQFFGPGTRLTVL.

This rearrangement joins TRBV7-2 to TRBJ1-6; 7 bases agree with TRBD1. The ends lost 5 bases at V and 6 bases at J; junction bases unmatched: 4. The CDR3 runs to 14 residues. Germline assignment: CDR1 SGHTA and CDR2 FQGNSA. In DNA, the CDR3 is TGTGCCAGCAGCCCGGGACAGACTAATTCACCCCTCCACTTT. Its protein product is CASSPGQTNSPLHF.

V and J are TRBV13 and TRBJ2-3; D is possibly TRBD2 (5 bases). In germline, CDR1 is PRHDT, CDR2 FYEKMQ (reference sequence). The ends were cut back, 8 bases at V and 0 bases at J, with 6 bases in the middle. CDR3 length: 12 residues. CDR3 in DNA: TGTGCCAGCCGGGATAGCACAGATACGCAGTATTTT. As protein: CASRDSTDTQYF.

The chain links TRBV9 to TRBJ2-3, with D possibly TRBD2 on 5 matching bases. Looked up from germline, CDR1 is SGDLS and CDR2 is YYNGEE. This CDR3 spans 15 amino acids. The V end was cut by 2 bases, the J end by 1 base, with 11 bases between. As DNA, the CDR3 is TGTGCCAGCAGCGTCTGGACTTCACGCACAGATACGCAGTATTTT. Translating gives CASSVWTSRTDTQYF. The full variable domain, its missing parts supplied by reference TRBV9 and TRBJ2-3, is DSGVTQTPKHLITATGQRVTLRCSPRSGDLSVYWYQQSLDQGLQFLIQYYNGEERAKGNILERFSAQQFPDLHSELNLSSLELGDSALYFCASSVWTSRTDTQYFGPGTRLTVL.

V gene TRBV7-2 combines with J gene TRBJ1-1, with 10 bases fitting TRBD1. The CDR3 runs 14 residues. Trimming removed 7 bases from V and 1 base from J; junction bases left unmatched: 3. CDR1 SGHTA and CDR2 FQGNSA come from the germline V gene. CDR3 bases: TGTGCCAGCATCCGGACAGGGGGGAACACTGAAGCTTTCTTT. It translates to CASIRTGGNTEAFF.

The chain links TRBV25-1 to TRBJ2-7; D is possibly TRBD1 (6 bases). Germline V lookup: CDR1 MGHDK, CDR2 SYGVNS. V gave up 4 bases and J gave up 3 bases, with 7 bases separating them. The CDR3 consists of 12 residues. As DNA, the CDR3 is TGTGCCAGCAGTGTACAGGGCTACGAGCAGTACTTC. Its translation is CASSVQGYEQYF.

V is TRBV25-1 and J is TRBJ2-3; 9 bases agree with TRBD2. J lost 2 bases, V lost 5 bases, and 5 bases had no gene match. The CDR3 contains 15 residues. The germline V gene encodes CDR1 MGHDK and CDR2 SYGVNS. The CDR3 DNA reads as TGTGCCAGCAGTCAGACTAGCGGTAACACAGATACGCAGTATTTT. It specifies CASSQTSGNTDTQYF.

This sequence joins TRBV5-1 and TRBJ1-1; D is uncertain. Trimming removed 4 bases from V and 0 bases from J, with 10 bases in between. Per germline, CDR1 SGHRS and CDR2 YFSETQ. The length of the CDR3 is 14 residues. The CDR3 nucleotides read TGCGCCAGCAGCCCGACACGGTTGAACACTGAAGCTTTCTTT. Amino acids: CASSPTRLNTEAFF.

The CDR3 DNA reads TGTGCCAGCAGCAGATCGGACAGGGGTAGTTGGCTGACCCGCACTGAAGCTTTCTTT. It encodes CASSRSDRGSWLTRTEAFF. The gene calls are TRBV7-9 and TRBJ1-1; 9 positions agree with TRBD1. The CDR3 consists of 19 residues. V lost 5 bases, J lost 4 bases, and 20 bases stayed unmatched. CDR1 SEHNR and CDR2 FQNEAQ come from the germline V gene (reference sequence).

CDR3 DNA: TGTGCCAGCAGCCTCTGGGACTCCCTTGGCTACACCTTC. Translated: CASSLWDSLGYTF. This rearrangement joins TRBV7-9 to TRBJ1-2; maybe TRBD1 (5 bases). The germline V and J ends were trimmed by 5 bases and 7 bases, with 14 bases remaining between them. Germline values: CDR1 SEHNR, CDR2 FQNEAQ (reference sequence). The CDR3 totals 13 residues.

The chain links TRBV28 to TRBJ2-7; 10 positions match TRBD1. CDR1 and CDR2 (germline): MDHEN, SYDVKM. This CDR3 has 15 residues. Unmatched junction bases numbered 5, after V lost 5 bases and J lost 1 base. In DNA form, the CDR3 reads TGTGCCAGCAGTAGTAGACAGGGGGCATCCTACGAGCAGTACTTC. Translation: CASSSRQGASYEQYF.

The rearrangement joins TRBV7-9 to TRBJ2-7; perhaps TRBD1 as D (6 bases). Trimming shortened V by 5 bases and J by 3 bases, and 17 bases separated the two germline ends. Germline V lookup: CDR1 SEHNR, CDR2 FQNEAQ (reference sequence). The CDR3 spans 15 residues. The CDR3 sequence is CASSPSGTPSYEQYF. CDR3 bases: TGTGCCAGCAGCCCATCCGGGACACCAAGCTACGAGCAGTACTTC. Drawing the rest from reference TRBV7-9 and TRBJ2-7, the complete variable domain is DTGVSQNPRHKITKRGQNVTFRCDPISEHNRLYWYRQTLGQGPEFLTYFQNEAQLEKSRLLSDRFSAERPKGSFSTLEIQRTEQGDSAMYLCASSPSGTPSYEQYFGPGTRLTVT.

V is TRBV7-7 and J is TRBJ2-1; 11 positions match TRBD2. CDR1 is SSHAT, CDR2 FNYEAQ, per germline (reference sequence). The length of the CDR3 is 14 residues. DNA of the CDR3: TGTGCTAGCGGCTTACTAGCGGGAGACAATGAGCAGTTCTTC. This gives the protein CASGLLAGDNEQFF.

As for this clone: Other DNA sequences of this sample code for an identical CDR3. The chain uses TRBV14 and TRBJ1-6; 9 bases fit TRBD1. Unmatched junction bases numbered 3, after V lost 5 bases and J lost 7 bases. The CDR3 spans 14 residues. CDR1 SGHDN and CDR2 FVKESK come from the germline V gene. The CDR3 coding sequence is TGTGCCAGCAGCTACGACAGGGGGAATTCACCCCTCCACTTT. Encoded protein: CASSYDRGNSPLHF.

V usage is TRBV4-1 and J usage is TRBJ1-6; 7 nucleotides agree with TRBD1. There are 15 residues in the CDR3. J gave up 5 bases and V 2 bases, and 3 bases lay outside the gene matches. The germline V gene encodes CDR1 MGHRA and CDR2 YSYEKL. CDR3 bases: TGCGCCAGCAGCCAACCTACAGGGGATAATTCACCCCTCCACTTT. Translating it yields CASSQPTGDNSPLHF.

The chain recombines TRBV30 with TRBJ2-7; D not certain. The ends were cut back, 4 bases at V and 2 bases at J, with 12 bases in the middle. This CDR3 is built from 13 residues. Per germline, CDR1 GTSNPN and CDR2 SVGIG (reference sequence). The CDR3 loop reads CAWTQLPPYEQYF. The CDR3 nucleotides read TGTGCCTGGACGCAGTTGCCTCCCTACGAGCAGTACTTC.

The chain couples TRBV7-2 to TRBJ2-3; TRBD2 aligns across 11 bases. Germline V gene lookup returns CDR1 SGHTA and CDR2 FQGNSA. With V trimmed by 5 bases and J by 6 bases, 10 bases remained unmatched. The CDR3 has 16 residues. As DNA, the CDR3 is TGTGCCAGCAGCCTTACTAGCGGGGGTAATTCGGATACGCAGTATTTT. This codes for CASSLTSGGNSDTQYF.